This TCR beta chain stems from a study of T cells in women clearing cervical HPV infection. Broader study findings: Unknown T-cell numbers per sample may underlie the richness differences. CIN3+ cases had significantly higher TCR repertoire richness than controls, but evenness did not differ. Cases carried less TRBV6-7 than controls: about 0.1% versus 0.15%.

The assay was immunoSEQ multiplex PCR, and TCRdb's table has in-frame clones only and misses some. The sample has some 8,300 clones. The CDR3 sequence is 15 residues long. CDR1 is SGHAT, CDR2 FQDESV, per germline (reference sequence). Deletions cut 2 bases from V and 6 bases from J, with 13 bases between. On this clone: Its antigen remains unidentified. Sequencing ends 3 residues short of the CDR3 end; the germline J gene provides the rest.

The chain joins TRBV11-1 to TRBJ2-2; D possibly corresponds to TRBD1 (5 bases). The receptor's source is a woman between 18 and 69 years old with a cervical HPV16 infection that either progressed to CIN3+ or cleared (not recorded which). Sequenced sample: blood buffy coat. CDR3 DNA, as far as it was read: TGTGCCAGCAGCTTAACCAGGGTCGGCGCCGGGGAG. Its translation is CASSLTRVGAGE. The complete CDR3 reads CASSLTRVGAGELFF.